This T cell receptor beta chain came from a study of blood T cell repertoires in COVID-19. This CDR3 is built from 12 residues. The germline CDR1 and CDR2 sequences are LGHDT and YNNKEL (reference sequence). With 4 bases removed from V and 10 bases from J, the gap between germline ends came to 11 bases. Produced via immunoSEQ multiplex PCR; TCRdb's table is partial and in-frame only. This sample has more than 150,000 clones, with about 90% found just once. V gene TRBV3-1 (or the pseudogene TRBV3-2) combines with J gene TRBJ2-1, with D possibly being TRBD2 (6 bases). This sequence originates from a woman in her seventies with acute or convalescent COVID-19. The sequenced sample was peripheral blood. DNA for the CDR3: TGTGCCAGCAGCCTCACGGGACTGGAGCAGTTCTTC. Translating gives CASSLTGLEQFF.